This passage covers 2 T cell receptor beta chains from one sample sequenced in a study of graft-versus-host responses after intestinal transplantation. TCRdb's copy holds only in-frame clones and misses some; the assay was immunoSEQ multiplex PCR. The sample holds around 100,000 clones, roughly 87% seen once. For these TCRs, the target antigens are not known. Sample: unstimulated CD4+ T cells sorted from spleen or lymph node cells, taken before intestinal transplant. These receptors were collected from a human donor who received an intestinal transplant.

This clone was seen only once. This rearrangement joins TRBV7-9 to TRBJ2-5; D is perhaps TRBD2 (5 bases). Germline loops: CDR1 SEHNR, CDR2 FQNEAQ (reference sequence). Trimming took 1 base from V and 4 from J, leaving 13 bases between them. The length of the CDR3 is 15 residues. In nucleotides, the CDR3 is TGTGCCAGCAGCTTAGAACGCTCGGGGTTAGAGACCCAGTACTTC. Its protein product is CASSLERSGLETQYF. The full variable domain, in which reference TRBV7-9 and TRBJ2-5 provide the parts outside the CDR3, is DTGVSQNPRHKITKRGQNVTFRCDPISEHNRLYWYRQTLGQGPEFLTYFQNEAQLEKSRLLSDRFSAERPKGSFSTLEIQRTEQGDSAMYLCASSLERSGLETQYFGPGTRLLVL.

The gene calls are TRBV15 and TRBJ1-2; weak D call: TRBD1 (6 bases). Germline V gives CDR1 LNHNV, CDR2 YYDKDF (reference sequence). This CDR3 spans 12 amino acids. Trimming took 7 bases from V and 8 from J, leaving 14 bases between them. The CDR3 coding sequence is TGTGCCACCACCCGTGGGGGCGGCGGCTACACCTTC. Protein product: CATTRGGGGYTF.